A selection of T cell receptor beta chains follows, all from one sample in a study of spatial heterogeneity in lung cancer. In TCRdb, the 5' RACE reads were re-called with MiXCR into one record per CDR3 protein. The table has tens of thousands of distinct CDR3 sequences, roughly 7.2% seen once. Material: PBMCs, obtained at surgery. Receptors were obtained from a male donor with early-stage non-small cell lung cancer. The CDR3 runs from the conserved cysteine through the conserved F or W. The D gene is left open where the match is weak. The listing skips clone size in some rows; elsewhere it reads once, few, many or a size class.

V gene	D gene	J gene	clone size	CDR3 DNA	CDR3 protein
TRBV7-9	TRBD2	TRBJ2-5	-	TGTGCCAGCAGCTTACCCCGACTAGCGGGAGCTCTACGCCAAGAGACCCAGTACTTC	CASSLPRLAGALRQETQYF
TRBV20-1	-	TRBJ2-1	medium-sized	TGCAGTGCTAACCGTTACAATGAGCAGTTCTTC	CSANRYNEQFF
TRBV27	-	TRBJ1-1	few	TGTGCCAGCAGTTCCCGAGGGGGACTGAACACTGAAGCTTTCTTT	CASSSRGGLNTEAFF
TRBV28	-	TRBJ1-1	few	TGTGCCAGCAGTTTTGGGGGGGCTAACACTGAAGCTTTCTTT	CASSFGGANTEAFF
TRBV7-9	-	TRBJ2-1	-	TGTGCCAGCAGCTTCTCAACTTCCAATGAGCAGTTCTTC	CASSFSTSNEQFF
TRBV20-1	-	TRBJ2-7	many	TGCAGTGCTAGAGGTCCGGCGGGTACCTTCTACGAGCAGTACTTC	CSARGPAGTFYEQYF
TRBV20-1	-	TRBJ2-2	many	TGCAGTGCTAGAGATAGCGGCGCCGGGGAGCTGTTTTTT	CSARDSGAGELFF
TRBV12-3/TRBV12-4	TRBD2	TRBJ2-3	many	TGTGCCAGCACCTTAGCGGGAGCTAGCACAGATACGCAGTATTTT	CASTLAGASTDTQYF
TRBV7-9	TRBD2	TRBJ2-1	few	TGTGCCAGCAGGGCCCGAGGAGCGGGAACTTACAATGAGCAGTTCTTC	CASRARGAGTYNEQFF
TRBV9	-	TRBJ1-2	many	TGTGCCAGCAGCGTAGCTGACTATGGCTACACCTTC	CASSVADYGYTF
TRBV7-2	TRBD2	TRBJ2-7	-	TGTGCCAGCAGCTCCCGGCCGGGAGGGGGATACGAGCAGTACTTC	CASSSRPGGGYEQYF
TRBV5-6	-	TRBJ1-5	many	TGTGCCAGCAGCCAAGGGCGACCCGATCAGCCCCAGCATTTT	CASSQGRPDQPQHF